A single sample gave rise to the 24 T cell receptor beta chains below, sequenced in a study of T cell repertoires in cytomegalovirus infection. Each CDR3 protein is one row after TCRdb ran MiXCR on the reads. The table includes approximately 700,000 distinct CDR3 sequences, roughly a third detected once. Material: PBMCs. The receptors originated from a human donor in good health (CMV status not recorded). Some clones in this sample may be carry-over from other donors' samples.

This clonotype showed up just a few times. The chain links TRBV6-6 to TRBJ2-7; D might be TRBD1 or TRBD2, each matching 5 bases. Trimming shortened V by 6 bases and J by 0 bases, and 18 bases separated the two germline ends. The CDR3 covers 16 residues. Germline-derived CDR1 and CDR2 are MNHNY and SVGAGI (reference sequence). The CDR3 spells CASSSARGVSSYEQYF. CDR3 bases: TGTGCCAGCAGCTCCGCGAGGGGCGTCAGCTCCTACGAGCAGTACTTC.

Concerning this clonotype itself: Lacking the conserved final phenylalanine or tryptophan, this CDR3 likely reflects a read error. This chain joins TRBV28 and TRBJ2-1; a possible D gene is TRBD2 (6 bases). This CDR3 is built from 18 residues. Deletions cut 4 bases from V and 9 bases from J, with 28 bases between. Germline CDR1 is MDHEN and CDR2 is SYDVKM. The chain's CDR3 is CASSSLRELDPDPGEQFL. The CDR3 nucleotides are TGTGCCAGCAGTTCCCTACGGGAGCTAGACCCTGACCCAGGTGAGCAGTTCTTA.

This chain joins TRBV28 and TRBJ2-5; 8 bases fit TRBD1. The CDR3 has 14 amino acids. Germline CDR1 is MDHEN and CDR2 is SYDVKM. V gave up 11 bases and J gave up 2 bases; unmatched junction bases: 10. Here the CDR3 reads CASGDRRIQETQYF. In DNA form, the CDR3 reads TGTGCCTCCGGGGACAGGAGAATACAAGAGACCCAGTACTTC. Looking up the rest from reference TRBV28 and TRBJ2-5 gives the full variable domain: DVKVTQSSRYLVKRTGEKVFLECVQDMDHENMFWYRQDPGLGLRLIYFSYDVKMKEKGDIPEGYSVSREKKERFSLILESASTNQTSMYLCASGDRRIQETQYFGPGTRLLVL.

This chain uses TRBV20-1 with TRBJ2-7; 13 bases align to TRBD2. The CDR3 has 13 residues. In germline, CDR1 is DFQATT, CDR2 SNEGSKA (reference sequence). CDR3 nucleotides: TGCCGGGGACTAGCGGGAAAGTGGTACGAGCAGTACTTC. Encoded protein: CRGLAGKWYEQYF.

The chain employs TRBV12-3 or TRBV12-4 and TRBJ2-7; D gene uncertain. With 1 base removed from V and 6 bases from J, the gap between germline ends came to 16 bases. The CDR3 totals 15 residues. The DNA for the CDR3 is TGTGCCAGCAGTTTAGGGCGGCTCCTAGAAGGCGAGCAGTACTTC. It translates to CASSLGRLLEGEQYF.

This clonotype was observed a handful of times. The chain is built from TRBV6-1 and TRBJ1-6; D uncertain. V was trimmed by 8 bases and J by 5 bases, leaving 13 bases between them. This CDR3 is 14 amino acids long. Germline-derived CDR1 and CDR2 are MNHNS and SASEGT. As DNA, the CDR3 is TGTGCCAGCCTATCGGGAACCGATAATTCACCCCTCCACTTT. Protein: CASLSGTDNSPLHF.

As for this clonotype: A junction boundary mismatches the germline segment, possibly from a read error. J is TRBJ1-1 and V is TRBV6-5, with 9 positions matching TRBD1. Germline CDR1 MNHEY, CDR2 SVGAGI. The CDR3 consists of 16 residues. The CDR3 reads CARSPGQGWRNTEAFF. CDR3 nucleotides: TGTGCCCGCAGTCCGGGACAGGGATGGAGGAACACTGAAGCTTTCTTT.

About this clonotype itself: A junction end diverges from the germline sequence, so it may reflect a read error. This rearrangement joins TRBV12-3 or TRBV12-4 to TRBJ2-4; 9 nucleotides agree with TRBD1. The CDR3 totals 11 residues. CDR3 region: CASSHGTGSSF. CDR3 nucleotides: TGTGCCAGCAGTCATGGGACAGGGTCGTCCTTC.

The chain's CDR3 is CASSIEAGPGNEQFF. The CDR3 DNA sequence: TGTGCCAGTAGTATAGAGGCAGGGCCGGGCAATGAGCAGTTCTTC. The rearrangement uses TRBV19 and TRBJ2-1, with D possibly being TRBD1 (5 bases). The CDR3 is made up of 15 amino acids. The germline V and J ends were trimmed by 0 bases and 6 bases, with 12 bases remaining between them. CDR1 is LNHDA and CDR2 is SQIVND in the germline V gene (reference sequence).

This chain uses TRBV20-1 with TRBJ1-5; D unclear. There are 13 residues in the CDR3. The V gene lost 6 bases and the J gene lost 4 bases, with 13 bases spanning the gap. Germline CDR1 DFQATT, CDR2 SNEGSKA (reference sequence). The CDR3 is CSAADRYNQPQHF. CDR3 nucleotides: TGCAGTGCCGCGGACCGTTATAATCAGCCCCAGCATTTT.

This chain connects TRBV11-2 to TRBJ2-2, with D uncertain. The CDR3 runs 14 residues. The V gene lost 5 bases and the J gene lost 2 bases, with 9 bases spanning the gap. CDR1 and CDR2 (germline): SGHAT, FQNNGV. The CDR3 loop reads CASSPAYNTGELFF. DNA of the CDR3: TGTGCCAGCAGCCCGGCTTACAACACCGGGGAGCTGTTTTTT.

This clonotype was counted ten times or more. The chain recombines TRBV10-3 with TRBJ2-7, with D maybe TRBD1 (6 bases). The CDR3 runs 13 residues. V lost 7 bases to trimming and J lost 3 bases, with 13 bases between them. CDR1 and CDR2 from the germline V gene are ENHRY and SYGVKD. CDR3 loop: CAIKRQDSYEQYF. The CDR3 coding sequence is TGTGCCATCAAAAGACAGGATAGCTACGAGCAGTACTTC.

This clonotype has just a few counts. The chain carries TRBV19 and TRBJ2-1; TRBD2 might be the D (5 bases). Deletions cut 1 base from V and 0 bases from J, with 13 bases between. The CDR3 is 17 amino acids. The germline V gene has CDR1 LNHDA and CDR2 SQIVND (reference sequence). The CDR3 DNA follows: TGTGCCAGTAGTATAGTCGTAGGCAGCGGCTCCTACAATGAGCAGTTCTTC. Encoded protein: CASSIVVGSGSYNEQFF.

The rearrangement joins TRBV12-3 or TRBV12-4 to TRBJ2-7, with 11 bases matching TRBD2. This CDR3 contains 16 residues. The trim removed 3 bases at V and 5 bases at J, leaving 9 bases unmatched. CDR3 in amino acids: CASSLISTSGTHEQYF. The CDR3 DNA follows: TGTGCCAGCAGTTTGATTTCGACTAGCGGGACCCACGAGCAGTACTTC.

This clonotype was found a few times. The gene calls are TRBV7-8 and TRBJ2-3; 11 bases match TRBD2. The V gene end was trimmed by 1 base and the J gene end by 4 bases; junction bases not matched to a gene: 4. The CDR3 sequence is 16 residues long. Per the germline V gene, CDR1 is SGHVS and CDR2 is FQNEAQ. Here the CDR3 reads CASSLGVLAGADTQYF. DNA of the CDR3: TGTGCCAGCAGCTTAGGTGTACTAGCGGGGGCAGATACGCAGTATTTT.

There are a few counts of this clonotype. The chain combines TRBV5-1 with TRBJ1-4, with D possibly TRBD1 on 5 matching bases. This CDR3 has 15 amino acids. Trimming pared 2 bases from V and 8 bases from J, leaving 16 bases between. Per the germline V gene, CDR1 is SGHRS and CDR2 is YFSETQ. The CDR3 sequence: CASSFGSAQGEKLFF. In DNA form, the CDR3 reads TGCGCCAGCAGCTTTGGATCGGCCCAGGGCGAAAAACTGTTTTTT. The complete variable domain, with remaining parts taken from reference TRBV5-1 and TRBJ1-4, reads KAGVTQTPRYLIKTRGQQVTLSCSPISGHRSVSWYQQTPGQGLQFLFEYFSETQRNKGNFPGRFSGRQFSNSRSEMNVSTLELGDSALYLCASSFGSAQGEKLFFGSGTQLSVL.

In this sample, this clonotype turned up a few times. V and J are TRBV12-3 or TRBV12-4 and TRBJ1-5; 8 bases line up with TRBD1. Germline trimming cut 5 bases from V and 3 bases from J; bases unmatched to any gene: 3. This CDR3 has 14 amino acids. The DNA of the CDR3 is TGTGCCAGCAGTCCCCAGGGGGCCAATCAGCCCCAGCATTTT. Amino acids: CASSPQGANQPQHF.

This clonotype was detected a few times. CDR3 amino acids: CASSLGRAVRIYNEQFF. The CDR3 DNA follows: TGCGCCAGCAGCTTGGGCAGGGCCGTAAGAATCTACAATGAGCAGTTCTTC. The chain has TRBV5-1 and TRBJ2-1; D possibly corresponds to TRBD1 (5 bases). The germline V gene encodes CDR1 SGHRS and CDR2 YFSETQ. Trimming shortened V by 0 bases and J by 3 bases, and 16 bases separated the two germline ends. CDR3 length equals 17 residues.

This clonotype has just a few counts. The V call is TRBV18, the J call TRBJ2-7, with a tentative D call TRBD2 (5 bases). This CDR3 contains 12 residues. V lost 5 bases to trimming and J lost 7 bases, with 12 bases between them. Germline CDR1 and CDR2: KGHSH and LQKENI. Written as DNA, the CDR3 is TGTGCCAGCTCATCGGGTACGGGGGAGCAGTACTTC. Translating gives CASSSGTGEQYF.

This rearrangement joins TRBV2 to TRBJ2-1; D call uncertain. The V end lost 5 bases, the J end lost 4 bases, and 12 bases lay between the germline ends. The CDR3 has 14 residues. The germline gives CDR1 SNHLY, CDR2 FYNNEI. The CDR3: CASSLTHLYNEQFF. As DNA, the CDR3 is TGTGCCAGCAGTCTCACTCACCTTTACAATGAGCAGTTCTTC.

The DNA of the CDR3 is TGTGCCAGCAGCTTCCAGGGGGGACAAAGCGAGCAGTTCTTC. Translating gives CASSFQGGQSEQFF. The rearrangement links TRBV7-9 to TRBJ2-1; weak D call: TRBD1 (7 bases). From germline, CDR1 is SEHNR and CDR2 FQNEAQ (reference sequence). This CDR3 has 14 residues. Trimming pared 3 bases from V and 10 bases from J, leaving 16 bases between. The whole variable domain, filled in from reference TRBV7-9 and TRBJ2-1, reads DTGVSQNPRHKITKRGQNVTFRCDPISEHNRLYWYRQTLGQGPEFLTYFQNEAQLEKSRLLSDRFSAERPKGSFSTLEIQRTEQGDSAMYLCASSFQGGQSEQFFGPGTRLTVL.

With respect to this clonotype: A much more abundant neighbour one base away suggests this may be a read error. V is TRBV7-2 and J is TRBJ1-1; D call uncertain. Germline V gene sequence: CDR1 SGHTA, CDR2 FQGNSA. The CDR3 covers 16 residues. The DNA of the CDR3 is TGTGCCAGCAGCTTAGCCACGCCGGGGTTGGGCACTGAAGCTTTATTT. Residues: CASSLATPGLGTEALF.

This clonotype has more than one count but fewer than ten. V is TRBV9 and J is TRBJ1-4; 7 bases fit TRBD1. CDR3 length: 14 residues. V gave up 4 bases and J gave up 8 bases; unmatched junction bases: 8. CDR1 and CDR2 from the germline V gene are SGDLS and YYNGEE. CDR3 sequence: CASSPQGKREKLFF. DNA for the CDR3: TGTGCCAGCAGCCCACAGGGGAAACGAGAAAAACTGTTTTTT.

V and J are TRBV19 and TRBJ1-6, with TRBD1 matching over 7 bases. The CDR3 is 15 amino acids. Per the germline V gene, CDR1 is LNHDA and CDR2 is SQIVND (reference sequence). The trim removed 8 bases at V and 6 bases at J, leaving 10 bases unmatched. This chain's CDR3 is CASEKTGNSNSPLHF. For the CDR3, the DNA is TGTGCCAGTGAAAAGACAGGGAATAGTAATTCACCCCTCCACTTT.